A selection of T cell receptor beta chains follows, all from one sample in a study of blood T cells in healthy people across ages. TCRdb re-called the 5' RACE reads through MiXCR, storing one row per CDR3 protein. This table holds some 1,500,000 distinct CDR3 sequences, 35% to 45% found once. Specimen: blood. The receptors here all came from a woman younger than 30 in good health. Each CDR3 is given with its conserved first and last residue. The D gene is left open where the match is weak. Clone size is shown for a subset of rows, as once, few, many or a class of expanded clone.

-,TRBJ1-1,TRBV7-3,13,-,TGTGCCAGCAGCTTAAGGGTGCAGGCTGAAGCTTTCTTT,CASSLRVQAEAFF
-,TRBJ1-2,TRBV12-3/TRBV12-4,14,-,TGTGCCAGCAGCTCGACCCCCTACGACTATGGCTACACCTTC,CASSSTPYDYGYTF
TRBD2,TRBJ2-3,TRBV11-2,13,few,TGTGCCTCGGGACTAGCGGGAGCGGATACGCAGTATTTT,CASGLAGADTQYF
TRBD2,TRBJ2-1,TRBV4-2,17,few,TGTGCCAGCAGCCAAGAACCGGCTAGCGGGGATTATAATGAGCAGTTCTTC,CASSQEPASGDYNEQFF
TRBD2,TRBJ2-1,TRBV12-3/TRBV12-4,15,-,TGTGCCAGCAGTTTAGGACGGGAGGCTAACAATGAGCAGTTCTTC,CASSLGREANNEQFF
-,TRBJ1-2,TRBV25-1,13,few,TGTGCCAGCAGTCCCAGGGTTGGCTATGGCTACACCTTC,CASSPRVGYGYTF
TRBD2,TRBJ2-1,TRBV5-1,14,-,TGCGCCAGCAGCCCGGGAGGGGCTGACAATGAGCAGTTCTTC,CASSPGGADNEQFF
-,TRBJ1-1,TRBV12-3/TRBV12-4,12,-,TGTGCCACCATAGGTCCCACGGGAGGGGCTTTCTTT,CATIGPTGGAFF
TRBD1,TRBJ2-1,TRBV27,13,-,TGTGCCAGCAGTCCCTCAGGGGGCTACGAGCAGTTCTTC,CASSPSGGYEQFF
-,TRBJ1-2,TRBV10-2,13,-,TGCGCCAGCAGTGCAGGGACAAGCTATGGCTACACCTTC,CASSAGTSYGYTF
-,TRBJ1-1,TRBV7-9,14,few,TGTGCCAGCAGCTCTGAGAGAGCGAACACTGAAGCTTTCTTT,CASSSERANTEAFF
-,TRBJ1-2,TRBV27,12,few,TGTGCCAGCAAAGCGAGGGGGGGTGGCTACACCTTC,CASKARGGGYTF
-,TRBJ2-1,TRBV6-5,14,-,TGTGCCAGCAGCCCCCGGGGTTACTACAATGAGCAGTTCTTC,CASSPRGYYNEQFF
-,TRBJ2-7,TRBV12-3/TRBV12-4,14,few,TGTGCCAGCAGTTTAAATCTCCGGTCCTACGAGCAGTACTTC,CASSLNLRSYEQYF
-,TRBJ2-7,TRBV12-3/TRBV12-4,14,few,TGTGCCAGCAGCCTGGACGGACTGACCTACGAGCAGTACTTC,CASSLDGLTYEQYF
-,TRBJ2-5,TRBV20-1,13,-,TGCAGTGCTCCTTCTCGTGACCAAGAGACCCAGTACTTC,CSAPSRDQETQYF
TRBD2,TRBJ2-7,TRBV7-2,14,few,TGTGCCAGCAGCCGAAGGGACTATGGATACGAGCAGTACTTC,CASSRRDYGYEQYF
-,TRBJ2-7,TRBV12-3/TRBV12-4,15,few,TGTGCCAGCAGTTTACAGGGACTGAGCGCCTACGAGCAGTACTTC,CASSLQGLSAYEQYF
-,TRBJ2-5,TRBV11-2,15,-,TGTGCCAGCAGTGACTTACTTAGCTTTTCTGAGACCCAGTACTTC,CASSDLLSFSETQYF
-,TRBJ2-1,TRBV11-2,13,-,TGTGCCAGCAGCGATTGGGGGAACAATGAGCAGTTCTTC,CASSDWGNNEQFF
-,TRBJ1-5,TRBV12-3/TRBV12-4,15,few,TGTGCCAGCAGCCGGCAAGGGGACGGCAATCAGCCCCAGCATTTT,CASSRQGDGNQPQHF
-,TRBJ2-1,TRBV4-3,17,few,TGCGCCAGCAGCCAAGATCAGGGGGGGGTTGCCAACAATGAGCAGTTCTTC,CASSQDQGGVANNEQFF
-,TRBJ1-1,TRBV29-1,15,-,TGCAGCGTTAAAGAGGATCCATTCCTAGACACTGAAGCTTTCTTT,CSVKEDPFLDTEAFF
-,TRBJ2-3,TRBV10-3,15,-,TGTGCCATCAGTGAGTCCGGCCGCCTGGCAGATACGCAGTATTTT,CAISESGRLADTQYF
-,TRBJ2-1,TRBV9,15,-,TGTGCCAGCAGCGTAGCCGGGGAGATTCTCAATGAGCAGTTCTTC,CASSVAGEILNEQFF
-,TRBJ2-1,TRBV18,16,-,TGTGCCAGCTCACCCAGGGGGGGACTAGAAGAGGGTGAGCAGTTCTTC,CASSPRGGLEEGEQFF
-,TRBJ2-7,TRBV30,14,few,TGTGCCTGGAGTGTAATGAGTGGCAGCTACGAGCAGTACTTC,CAWSVMSGSYEQYF
-,TRBJ2-4,TRBV9,15,-,TGTGCCAGCAGCTCTCTTGGGGTCTCCAAAAACATTCAGTACTTC,CASSSLGVSKNIQYF